This TCR beta chain came from a study of Graves' ophthalmopathy and Graves' hyperthyroidism. Diagnoses were established from clinical symptoms, serum thyroxine, TRAb, thyroid ultrasound and orbital computed tomography. The study amplified TCR beta CDR3 regions using RNA transcripts. The first round was an RT-PCR with HTBI primers, and the second round was a multiplex PCR. TCRdb analysed the multiplex PCR reads with MiXCR anew, one entry per CDR3 protein. The table lists roughly 1.1 million distinct CDR3 sequences, about two fifths of them singletons. Germline lookup yields CDR1 MDHEN and CDR2 SYDVKM. V dropped 3 bases and J dropped 11; count of bases not matched to a gene: 9. CDR3 length: 15 residues.

This rearrangement joins TRBV28 to TRBJ1-6; 8 bases align to TRBD1. The sequencing input was peripheral blood or thyroid tissue (not recorded which). This TCR was sampled from an adult man with Graves' hyperthyroidism. The DNA of the CDR3 is TGTGCCAGCAGTTTTCGGGGTTCAGGGGGCCCACCCCTCCACTTT. It encodes CASSFRGSGGPPLHF.